This T cell receptor beta chain was observed in a study of blood T cells in healthy people across ages (dated by TCRdb to the mid-2010s). For the wider study: In model experiments, template switching captured roughly one uniquely barcoded TCR beta cDNA molecule for every two T cells. Using deep sequencing normalized with unique cDNA molecular identifiers, the study measured how TCR beta repertoire diversity changes with age. Four age groups were formed from the donors: young (average roughly 15 years), middle-aged (just under 40), aged (about 62) and long-lived (about 80). For two donors (one aged 18 to 29 and one aged 80 or older), the study analyzed two additional independent replicas of 1 million unique cDNA reads from the same blood draw.

Its CDR3 holds 13 amino acids, cysteine through phenylalanine. The DNA shown is the 39-base CDR3, in frame from base 1. V gives up 1 base and J gives up 1 base, and the segment between their germline ends measures 4 bases. CDR1 and CDR2 (LGHNA, YSLEER) derive from the germline V gene. What the authors observed across the whole study: A strong correlation was found between observed TCR beta diversity and the percentage of naive T cells measured by flow cytometry. Compared with the aged group, more naive CD4+ T cells, fewer expanded clones and increased TCR diversity were shown by the long-lived group, suggesting age selection. Because profiling used bulk unsorted PBMCs, naive and antigen-experienced compartments could not be compared conclusively. Estimates of total diversity based on one million sequenced T cells were considered lower bounds and underestimates. Because the CMV infection status of the donors was unknown, age-related changes in expanded clonotypes may potentially have been confounded. Observed TCR beta diversity per million T cells fell roughly linearly with age, and a significant reduction was already apparent by age roughly 40.

Systemically healthy Caucasian individuals from Russia, around 38 in total and aged about 6 to 95 years, were included as donors. Each donor gave roughly 9.5 milliliters of peripheral blood, collected into EDTA-treated Vacutainer tubes. PBMCs were isolated by Ficoll-Paque density-gradient centrifugation, with at least 7 million obtained per sample. Total RNA, at least 6 micrograms per sample, was extracted from PBMCs with Trizol reagent. For every donor, an aliquot of PBMCs went through flow cytometry to measure the percentages of naive CD45RAhigh/CD27high T cells. This clonotype was seen ten or more times. The antigen it binds to is not known. No base quality information exists; no much larger clone differs at one position. Library preparation employed 5' RACE. The instrument given in TCRdb is Illumina HiSeq 2500. A second PCR of about 7 to 12 cycles was run with a J-beta primer mix and a sample-barcoded 5' primer. Each TCR beta cDNA molecule received a unique molecular identifier from a template-switch 5' adaptor carrying 12 random nucleotides. Each sample yielded at least 2.5 million CDR3-containing paired-end reads. First-strand cDNA was synthesized from all RNA with the Mint cDNA synthesis kit, primed by a TRBC-specific oligonucleotide. Following uracil-DNA glycosylase treatment, all cDNA underwent a first 18-cycle PCR with the universal primers M1SS and BC2_uni_R. The study's processing was this. Normalization of each sample was performed by random selection of 1 million high-quality reads, each carrying a distinct molecular identifier. Reads with shared molecular identifiers were discarded instead of being binned into consensus sequences. MiTCR, run with a Q25 quality threshold and the strictest error-elimination algorithm, handled CDR3 identification, clonotype clustering and error correction. A nonparametric unseen species model using Euler transformation provided a lower-bound estimate of total TCR beta diversity. TCRdb took the public reads, trimmed them with fastp at Q25, ran MiXCR for clone calling and kept in-frame beta chains. Rows with one shared CDR3 protein collapse into an entry with the most common genes and DNA. The V and J calls come from TCRdb's annotation, not from the publication. For this sample the table gives more than 900,000 distinct CDR3 sequences, of which 25% were detected only once. Approximately 0.75% of the sample rests with the top ten.

The sample also formed part of further work on T cells of mothers and their children. The second study, in turn, reports: Nine systemically healthy Caucasian individuals, comprising three mothers and their six children, were included as donors. cDNA synthesis consumed the entire amount of extracted RNA, loaded at about 1.5 ug RNA in each 15 ul reaction. In the second PCR, the M1S primer added sample barcodes and 2-4 random nucleotides. Each mother yielded over 8.5 million TCR beta CDR3 reads and each child 2.5 million to 3 million reads. In both related and unrelated pairs, thymic selection shapes the output of TCR recombination in a similar way, with inherited differences having only a minor effect. Normalized repertoire overlap was always slightly but never significantly higher in related than unrelated mother-child pairs. No persistent microchimeric T cell clones were found, with a detection sensitivity of approximately 94 clones per million clonotypes. Deep NGS was used in the study to compare the TCR beta repertoires of mothers and children and to look for features that separate related mother-child pairs from unrelated individuals. The mean age was roughly 44 +/- 4 years for the mothers and approximately 11 +/- 4 years for the children. After adapters were ligated using NEBNext reagents, the libraries underwent 100+100 nt paired-end sequencing on an Illumina HiSeq 2000. To avoid cross-contamination, the mother libraries and the child libraries were prepared a month apart and sequenced in separate runs. Between about 500,000 and 2,100,000 distinct TCR beta clonotypes were identified per donor. Naive TCR beta clonotypes were estimated from low-frequency clonotypes matched to each donor's FACS-determined naive share, without sorting.

The sequence derives from a girl aged 2-10 years in good health. The chain was built from TRBV4-3 and TRBJ1-1; the D gene assignment is ambiguous. Sequencing was carried out using blood. The CDR3 in this case is CASSQVGNTEAFF. The base sequence is TGCGCCAGCAGCCAAGTGGGGAACACTGAAGCTTTCTTT.